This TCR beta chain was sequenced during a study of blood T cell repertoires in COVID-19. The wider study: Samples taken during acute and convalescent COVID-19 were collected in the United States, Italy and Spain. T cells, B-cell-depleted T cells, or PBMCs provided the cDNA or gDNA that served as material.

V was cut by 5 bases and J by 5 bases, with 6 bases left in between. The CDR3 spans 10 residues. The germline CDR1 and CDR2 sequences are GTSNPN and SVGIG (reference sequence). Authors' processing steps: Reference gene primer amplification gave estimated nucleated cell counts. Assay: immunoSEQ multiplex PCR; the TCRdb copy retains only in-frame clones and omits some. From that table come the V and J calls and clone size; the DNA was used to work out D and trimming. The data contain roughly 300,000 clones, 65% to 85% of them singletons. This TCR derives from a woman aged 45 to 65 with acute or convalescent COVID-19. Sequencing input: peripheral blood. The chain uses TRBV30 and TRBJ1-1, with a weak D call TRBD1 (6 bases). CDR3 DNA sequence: TGTGCCTGGGGGACAACTGAAGCTTTCTTT. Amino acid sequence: CAWGTTEAFF.